This T cell receptor beta chain was captured in a study of a mutant IDH1 vaccine in newly diagnosed glioma. As to this clone: Its antigen is unknown.

Time point: week 5, during vaccination. In every dose of vaccine, 300 ug of mutant IDH1 20-mer peptide was given alongside topical imiquimod. The CDR3 loop spans 17 amino acids. V lost 0 bases and J 0 bases, leaving 12 bases between the germline ends. Looked up from germline, CDR1 is MGHRA and CDR2 is YSYEKL. Clones were read by immunoSEQ multiplex PCR, and TCRdb kept only the in-frame ones, dropping some. The table shows tens of thousands of clones, with just under 90% occurring only once. This receptor was taken from a middle-aged woman with glioma. The chain uses TRBV4-1 and TRBJ1-3; D unclear. The material was PBMCs, obtained from a glioma patient whose treatment included an IDH1 peptide vaccine. DNA of the CDR3: TGCGCCAGCAGCCAAGATTATCGGACCCGCTCTGGAAACACCATATATTTT. Its protein is CASSQDYRTRSGNTIYF.